This T cell receptor (beta chain) was observed in a study of technical replicates of blood from several donors. The repertoire was sequenced with immunoSEQ multiplex PCR; TCRdb's copy has only in-frame clones and lacks some. The sample shows tens of thousands of clones, 95% to 97% of them seen only once. The sample taken for sequencing was T cells isolated from PBMCs. The receptor was isolated from a human donor in good health.

The DNA for the CDR3 is TGTGCCAGCAGCAGGTGGACTAGCGGGGTGGACGGGGAGCTGTTTTTT. Protein sequence: CASSRWTSGVDGELFF. V usage is TRBV7-8 and J usage is TRBJ2-2, with TRBD2 matching 12 bases. The CDR3 covers 16 residues. Losses at the gene ends were 5 bases for V and 7 bases for J; bases not matched to a gene: 8. Germline V gene lookup returns CDR1 SGHVS and CDR2 FQNEAQ.